The sequence of this T cell receptor beta chain was determined in a study of PD-L1 blockade in urothelial cancer (dated by TCRdb to the late 2010s). Turning to the overall study: Every patient began therapy at some point between 2013 and 2015 and was given atezolizumab 1,200 mg intravenously every 3 weeks. About 85% of the roughly 29 patients were males with bladder-origin urothelial cancer, and about 60% of the roughly 29 reported a prior smoking history. An ECOG performance status of 0 or 1 was recorded for the patients, and 0 to 3 prior chemotherapy regimens had been received by the patients. Blood samples were analyzed at 3 weeks after treatment start (second dose) and at 6 weeks after treatment start. Blood samples gave median yields of roughly 150,000 T cells and more than 80,000 unique TCRs, along with a median clonality of roughly 0.08. The study was an exploratory multi-omic analysis of somatic, immune and clinical correlates of response to PD-L1 blockade with atezolizumab in urothelial cancer. TCR sequencing covered pretreatment tumor samples and matched, serially collected peripheral blood taken before and after atezolizumab treatment. Durable clinical benefit was defined as a progression-free survival longer than 6 months, and TCR features were additionally tested against progression-free survival and overall survival. In the same patients, whole exome sequencing and RNA sequencing of pretreatment tumors were performed in addition to TCR sequencing. Durable clinical benefit was achieved by nine patients but not by the remaining 20. Over 28 patients had pretreatment blood TCR-seq, approximately 24 had at least one posttreatment blood collection, and approximately 24 had tumor TCR-seq. The paper as a whole reports these results and caveats: A pretreatment peripheral blood TCR clonality below the median was linked to improved progression-free and overall survival. Because the sample size was small (n of about 31) and many of the analyses were exploratory, the results are meant to be hypothesis-generating. Patients with durable benefit showed greater expansion of tumor-associated TCR clones in peripheral blood 3 weeks after starting treatment (n ≈ 21, p = 0.022).

A cohort of around 29 patients with locally advanced or metastatic urothelial carcinoma, treated at Memorial Sloan Kettering on a trial protocol, was included. Peripheral blood mononuclear cells were collected pretreatment and during treatment, with between 1 and 8 total time points per patient. The Qiagen DNeasy Blood extraction kit was used to purify genomic DNA from total PBMCs and tumor samples. PBMCs were collected pretreatment and during treatment, and were isolated and stored as previously described. Synthetic TCR analog templates were spiked into each PCR to estimate absolute template abundance from read counts. The immunoSEQ assay was used to amplify TCRbeta CDR3 regions from genomic DNA with bias-controlled V and J gene primers. Sequencing of rearranged TCRbeta segments was done at approximately 20X coverage. On the study's bioinformatics: Clustering was used to correct sequencing errors, and CDR3s were annotated against IMGT to assign V, D and J genes. Only productive TCRbeta rearrangements were used in downstream analyses, excluding out-of-frame or stop-codon sequences. To compute clonality, Shannon entropy was normalized by the log of the number of unique productive sequences and then subtracted from one. Fisher's exact test with Benjamini-Hochberg correction, using a cutoff of adjusted p below 0.01, was how clones that differed between time points or between blood and tumor were identified. TCRdb holds this immuneACCESS table with in-frame rearrangements only. Some clones are missing; in checked studies, unresolved V genes explain under half, and the rest has no known cause. V, J and clone size derive from that table, while D and trimming were established from the DNA sequence. This sample has about 71,000 clones in its table, and roughly nine tenths of those were observed once. 3.4% of the sample is taken by the ten largest.

On this clone itself: Its antigen specificity is not known. No much larger clone exists at a distance of one base, and base qualities are not known.

Specimen: PBMCs, collected around atezolizumab (anti-PD-L1) treatment. The sequence came from a man aged 55 to 70 with urothelial cancer.

The nucleotide sequence reads TGTGCCATCAGTGAATCTAACTCACAGGGGACTAGCGGGACCAATGAGCAGTTCTTC. Its protein is CAISESNSQGTSGTNEQFF. The chain uses TRBV10-3 and TRBJ2-1, with 13 bases matching TRBD2. After removal of 3 bases from V and 6 bases from J, the junction retains 14 bases not matched to a gene. The CDR3 contains 19 residues, cysteine and phenylalanine counted. The CDR3 DNA has 57 bases and is translated from base 1. CDR1 and CDR2 are drawn from the germline V gene: ENHRY, SYGVKD.